The source of this TCR beta chain is a study of neurological immune-mediated disorders. This clonotype was detected ten times or more. This CDR3 spans 18 amino acids. V was pared by 5 bases and J by 0 bases, with 17 bases between. TCRdb re-called the 5' RACE reads with MiXCR, one entry per CDR3 protein. The table shows 66,000 or so distinct CDR3 sequences, with 4.5% occurring only once. The receptor was derived from a man aged 25-45 years with multiple sclerosis. V and J are TRBV12-3 or TRBV12-4 and TRBJ2-6; perhaps TRBD1 as D (6 bases). Material: PBMCs. CDR3 sequence (DNA): TGTGCCAGCAGTATGGAAACAGGGCTCCTCTCTGGGGCCAACGTCCTGACTTTC. It codes for CASSMETGLLSGANVLTF.